This T cell receptor (beta chain) comes out of a study of blood T cell repertoires in COVID-19. The overall study: Acute-phase and convalescent COVID-19 samples originated in the United States, Italy and Spain.

Authors' analysis steps: Amplified reference gene primers provided the basis for estimating nucleated cell counts. Only in-frame clones appear in the TCRdb table, and some are missing; sequencing was by immunoSEQ multiplex PCR. V, J and clone size were drawn from that table, and D and trimming were deduced from the DNA. Seen here are about 150,000 clones, more than 80% observed once, and the top ten hold approximately 2.8%. The germline V gene encodes CDR1 LGHDT and CDR2 YNNKEL (reference sequence). Trimming cost V 0 bases and J 1 base, with 6 bases left between them. The CDR3 has 14 amino acids. The chain combines TRBV3-1 (or the pseudogene TRBV3-2) with TRBJ1-1; D uncertain. This receptor was identified in a woman aged 60-75 years with active COVID-19. Material: peripheral blood. As DNA, the CDR3 is TGTGCCAGCAGCCAAGAGGCGGGGAACACTGAAGCTTTCTTT. This codes for CASSQEAGNTEAFF.